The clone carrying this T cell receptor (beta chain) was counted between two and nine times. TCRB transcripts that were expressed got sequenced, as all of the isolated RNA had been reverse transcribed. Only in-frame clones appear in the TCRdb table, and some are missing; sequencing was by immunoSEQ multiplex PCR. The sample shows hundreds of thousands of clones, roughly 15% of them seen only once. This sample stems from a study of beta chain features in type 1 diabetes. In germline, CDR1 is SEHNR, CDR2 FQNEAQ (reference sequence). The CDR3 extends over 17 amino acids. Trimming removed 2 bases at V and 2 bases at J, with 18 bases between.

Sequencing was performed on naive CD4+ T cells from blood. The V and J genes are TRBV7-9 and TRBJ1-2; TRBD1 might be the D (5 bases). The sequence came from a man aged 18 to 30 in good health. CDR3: CASSLPDRQRTNYGYTF. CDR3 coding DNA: TGTGCCAGCAGCTTACCCGACAGACAGCGGACCAACTATGGCTACACCTTC.